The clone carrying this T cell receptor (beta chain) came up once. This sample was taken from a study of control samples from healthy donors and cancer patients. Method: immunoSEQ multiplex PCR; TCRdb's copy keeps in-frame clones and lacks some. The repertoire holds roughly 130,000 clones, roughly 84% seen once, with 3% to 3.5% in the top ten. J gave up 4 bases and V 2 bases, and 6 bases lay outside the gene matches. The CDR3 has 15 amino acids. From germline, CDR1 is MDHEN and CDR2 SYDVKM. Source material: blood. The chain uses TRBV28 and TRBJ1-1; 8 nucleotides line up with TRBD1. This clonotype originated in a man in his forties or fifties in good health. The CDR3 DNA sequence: TGTGCCAGCAGTTTAGATCAGGGGGCTAGCACTGAAGCTTTCTTT. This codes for CASSLDQGASTEAFF. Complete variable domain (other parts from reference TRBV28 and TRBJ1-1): DVKVTQSSRYLVKRTGEKVFLECVQDMDHENMFWYRQDPGLGLRLIYFSYDVKMKEKGDIPEGYSVSREKKERFSLILESASTNQTSMYLCASSLDQGASTEAFFGQGTRLTVV.